This TCR beta chain was documented in a study of vaccination and CD4 T cells after COVID-19. Study-wide background: In the convalescent group, nasal swab PCR was SARS-CoV-2 positive; fewer than 10 cases were mild and one severe. Between diagnosis and the drawing of post-COVID samples lay a median roughly 91 days (range 35 to 161). Cellular stimulation was performed using overlapping spike peptides derived from SARS-CoV-2, HCoV-NL63, HCoV-OC43 and HCoV-229E. Overall study findings and caveats: The study found median SARS-CoV-2-reactive clonotypes rising from about 20 to 38, not significantly.

Trimming cost V 3 bases and J 2 bases, with 16 bases left between them. The length of the CDR3 is 16 residues. The table lists this clonotype with a count of one. Antigen: not known. Sequence data for DNA of cultured CD4+ T cells were generated by the Oncomine TCR Beta short-read assay. TCRdb reanalysed the PCR reads using MiXCR and keeps one entry per CDR3 protein. The sample has about 12,000 distinct CDR3 sequences, roughly 30% seen once. Treatment specified: roughly 10-day PBMC culture with coronavirus spike peptide pools or control peptides (ViraFEST assay). The sample here was CD4+ T cells from blood, cultured in vitro, taken after SARS-CoV-2 vaccination. The receptor was isolated from a human donor who had recovered from COVID-19. This sequence joins TRBV12-3 or TRBV12-4 and TRBJ2-5; the D gene is possibly TRBD2 (6 bases). CDR3 DNA: TGTGCCAGCAGTTTTTCCCCCTCTAGCGAACAAGAGACCCAGTACTTC. It encodes CASSFSPSSEQETQYF.